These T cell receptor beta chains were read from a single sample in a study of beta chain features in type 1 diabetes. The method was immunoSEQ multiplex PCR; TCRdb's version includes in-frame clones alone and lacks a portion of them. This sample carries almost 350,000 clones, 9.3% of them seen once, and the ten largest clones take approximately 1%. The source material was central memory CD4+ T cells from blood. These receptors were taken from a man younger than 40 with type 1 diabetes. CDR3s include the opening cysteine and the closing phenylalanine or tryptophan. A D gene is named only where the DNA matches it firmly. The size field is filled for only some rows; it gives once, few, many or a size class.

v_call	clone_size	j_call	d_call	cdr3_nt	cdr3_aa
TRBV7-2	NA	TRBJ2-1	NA	TGTGCCAGCAGCAGAAATCCGGGGCAGGTTGAGCAGTTCTTC	CASSRNPGQVEQFF
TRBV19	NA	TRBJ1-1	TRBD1	TGTGCCAGTAGTATCGGAGGGGGCGACACTGAAGCTTTCTTT	CASSIGGGDTEAFF
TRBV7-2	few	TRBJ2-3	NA	TGTGCCAGCAGCTTAAGCCGGGGGTGGATGCTTGAAGATACGCAGTATTTT	CASSLSRGWMLEDTQYF
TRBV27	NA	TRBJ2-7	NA	TGTGCCAGCAGTTTTGACGGATCCTACGAGCAGTACTTC	CASSFDGSYEQYF
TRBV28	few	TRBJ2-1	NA	TGTGCCAGCAGTTCGGTCGGGGGTGAGCAGTTCTTC	CASSSVGGEQFF
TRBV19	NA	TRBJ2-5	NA	TGTGCCAGTAGTCCCCCAGGACCACAAGAGACCCAGTACTTC	CASSPPGPQETQYF
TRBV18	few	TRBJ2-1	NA	TGTGCCAGCTCACTCAGCAGGGGCAATGAGCAGTTCTTC	CASSLSRGNEQFF
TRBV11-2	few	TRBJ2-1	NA	TGTGCCAGCAGCAAACGAGAGGGGATGGAGCAGTTCTTC	CASSKREGMEQFF
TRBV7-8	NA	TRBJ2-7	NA	TGTGCCAGCAGCTTAAGAGACAGCGTAGAGAACGAGCAGTACTTC	CASSLRDSVENEQYF
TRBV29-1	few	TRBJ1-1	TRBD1	TGCAGCGGGGGACAGGGAGGGGACACTGAAGCTTTCTTT	CSGGQGGDTEAFF
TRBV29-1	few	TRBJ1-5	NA	TGCTGCGCTAGTTCAGGGAATCAAGGGAGCAATCAGCCCCAGCATTTT	CCASSGNQGSNQPQHF
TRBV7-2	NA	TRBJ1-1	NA	TGTGCCAGCAGCCCAAACAGGAACACTGAAGCTTTCTTT	CASSPNRNTEAFF
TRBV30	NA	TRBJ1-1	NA	TGTGCCTGGAGTGAGCAGGGTGGCACTGAAGCTTTCTTT	CAWSEQGGTEAFF
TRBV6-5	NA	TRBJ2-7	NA	TGTGCCAGCAGTTACAATTCCCTCTACGAGCAGTACTTC	CASSYNSLYEQYF
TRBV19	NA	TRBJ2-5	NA	TGTGCCAGTAGCACCGGGACCTTTATGGAAGAGACCCAGTACTTC	CASSTGTFMEETQYF
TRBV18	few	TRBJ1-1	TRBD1	TGTGCCAGCTCACCCCGACAGGGGGCCGATGGTGAAGCTTTCTTT	CASSPRQGADGEAFF
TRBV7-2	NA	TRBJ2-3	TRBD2	TGTGCCAGCAGCGGAGGACATGAAGCGGGGTCAGGCACAGATACGCAGTATTTT	CASSGGHEAGSGTDTQYF
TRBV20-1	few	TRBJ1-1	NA	TGCAGTGCGACTGTCGGGAGTGAAGCTTTCTTT	CSATVGSEAFF
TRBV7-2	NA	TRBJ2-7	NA	TGTGCCAGCAGCCTAGATGCCGGGACAAACTACGAGCAGTACTTC	CASSLDAGTNYEQYF
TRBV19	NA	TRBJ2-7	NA	TGTGCCAGTAGTAACCCTGGACAGACCGACGAGCAGTACTTC	CASSNPGQTDEQYF
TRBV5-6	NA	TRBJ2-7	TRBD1	TGTGCCAGCAGCTATGGGACAGGGCCCTACGAGCAGTACTTC	CASSYGTGPYEQYF
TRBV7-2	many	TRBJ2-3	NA	TGTGCCAGCAGCTTCCGAATATTGGGAGATACGCAGTATTTT	CASSFRILGDTQYF
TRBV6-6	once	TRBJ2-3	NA	TGTGCCAGCAGTTTGGCGGGGAACCGAGATACGCAGTATTTT	CASSLAGNRDTQYF
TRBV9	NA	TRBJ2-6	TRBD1	TGTGCCAGCAGCGTCGGACAGGGGGCGTCTGGGGCCAACGTCCTGACTTTC	CASSVGQGASGANVLTF
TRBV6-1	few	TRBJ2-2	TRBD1	TGTGCCAGCAGTGCCCCGGGTCCGGGACAGGGTGCCGGGGAGCTGTTTTTT	CASSAPGPGQGAGELFF
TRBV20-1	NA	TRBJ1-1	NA	TGCAGTGTTCTCCCTAGAACTGAAGCTTTCTTT	CSVLPRTEAFF
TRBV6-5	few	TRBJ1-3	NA	TGTGCCAGCACCACGGGATCTGGAAACACCATATATTTT	CASTTGSGNTIYF
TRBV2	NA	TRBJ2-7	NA	TGTGCCAGCAGTACAGGCTCCCGCTACGAGCAGTACTTC	CASSTGSRYEQYF
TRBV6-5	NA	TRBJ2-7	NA	TGTGCCAGCAGGCTAGGACAGACCTACGAGCAGTACTTC	CASRLGQTYEQYF
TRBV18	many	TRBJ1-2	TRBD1	TGTGCCAGCTCACTGACCGGGACAGGGTATGGCTACACCTTC	CASSLTGTGYGYTF
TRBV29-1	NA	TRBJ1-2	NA	TGCAGCGTTCCCCAGGGTCCCCACTATGGCTACACCTTC	CSVPQGPHYGYTF
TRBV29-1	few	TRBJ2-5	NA	TGCAGCGTCGGGCGGCAGGGGACCCAACAAGAGACCCAGTACTTC	CSVGRQGTQQETQYF
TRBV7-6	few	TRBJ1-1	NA	TGTGCCAGCAGCCACCCCCAGGGTGGCACTGAAGCTTTCTTT	CASSHPQGGTEAFF
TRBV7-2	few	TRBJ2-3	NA	TGTGCCAGCAGCTTAGATTCCTCTTACACAGATACGCAGTATTTT	CASSLDSSYTDTQYF
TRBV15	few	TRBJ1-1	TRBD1	TGTGCCACCAGCCTAGGGACAGACACTGAAGCTTTCTTT	CATSLGTDTEAFF
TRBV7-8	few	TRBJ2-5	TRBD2	TGTGCCAGCAGCCCGACTAGCGGGGCACAAGAGACCCAGTACTTC	CASSPTSGAQETQYF
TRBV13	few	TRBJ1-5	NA	TGTGCCAGCAGCTTAAGGGCCGGAGGGAACGGGAATCAGCCCCAGCATTTT	CASSLRAGGNGNQPQHF
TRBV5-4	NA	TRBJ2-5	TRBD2	TGTGCCAGCAGCCTCGGCGGGGGGCGGGAGGAGACCCAGTACTTC	CASSLGGGREETQYF
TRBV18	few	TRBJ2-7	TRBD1	TGTGCCAGCTCACCGACAGGGATCCACGAGCAGTACTTC	CASSPTGIHEQYF
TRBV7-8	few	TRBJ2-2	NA	TGTGCCAGCAGCTTCGGCATTTCGAACACCGGGGAGCTGTTTTTT	CASSFGISNTGELFF
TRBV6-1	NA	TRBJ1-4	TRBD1	TGTGCCAGCAGTGAAGACAGGGGAGGTACTAATGAAAAACTGTTTTTT	CASSEDRGGTNEKLFF
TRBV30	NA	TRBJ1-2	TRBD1	TGTGCCTGGAGCAGGGGGGAGAATGGCTACACCTTC	CAWSRGENGYTF
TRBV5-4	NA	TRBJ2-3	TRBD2	TGTGCCAGCAGCCCCCAGGGGGAGGCGGGGGGGCTACGCACAGATACGCAGTATTTT	CASSPQGEAGGLRTDTQYF
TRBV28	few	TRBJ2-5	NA	TGTGCCGGCAGCCGGGGACTTCACGGAGAGACCCAGTACTTC	CAGSRGLHGETQYF
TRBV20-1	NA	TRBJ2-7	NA	TGCAGTGCTCGGAGGGCGGACGAGCAGTACTTC	CSARRADEQYF
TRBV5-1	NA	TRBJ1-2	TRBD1	TGCGCCAGCAGCTCCGAGGGACAGCATTATGGCTACACCTTC	CASSSEGQHYGYTF
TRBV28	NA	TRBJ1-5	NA	TGTGCCAGCACCTCGGGGGGAGAAGGTAATCAGCCCCAGCATTTT	CASTSGGEGNQPQHF
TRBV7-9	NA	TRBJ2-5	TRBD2	TGTGCCAGCAGCCGTCGGGGGGTAGAACAAGAGACCCAGTACTTC	CASSRRGVEQETQYF
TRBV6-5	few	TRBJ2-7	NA	TGTGCCAGCAGTTACTCCCAGGGTTTGAGCTACGAGCAGTACTTC	CASSYSQGLSYEQYF